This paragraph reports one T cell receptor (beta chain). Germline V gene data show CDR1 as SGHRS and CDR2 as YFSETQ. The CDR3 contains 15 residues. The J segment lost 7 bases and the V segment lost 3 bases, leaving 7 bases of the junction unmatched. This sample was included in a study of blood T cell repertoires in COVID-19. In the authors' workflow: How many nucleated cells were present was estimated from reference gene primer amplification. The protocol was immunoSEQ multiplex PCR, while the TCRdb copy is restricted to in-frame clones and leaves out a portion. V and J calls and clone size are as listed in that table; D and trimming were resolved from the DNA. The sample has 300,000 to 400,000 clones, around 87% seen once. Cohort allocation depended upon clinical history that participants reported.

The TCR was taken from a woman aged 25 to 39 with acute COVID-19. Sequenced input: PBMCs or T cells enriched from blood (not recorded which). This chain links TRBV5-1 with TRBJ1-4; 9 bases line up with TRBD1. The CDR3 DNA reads TGCGCCAGCAGCTACGGACAGGGGAAGGGTGAAAAACTGTTTTTT. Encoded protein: CASSYGQGKGEKLFF.